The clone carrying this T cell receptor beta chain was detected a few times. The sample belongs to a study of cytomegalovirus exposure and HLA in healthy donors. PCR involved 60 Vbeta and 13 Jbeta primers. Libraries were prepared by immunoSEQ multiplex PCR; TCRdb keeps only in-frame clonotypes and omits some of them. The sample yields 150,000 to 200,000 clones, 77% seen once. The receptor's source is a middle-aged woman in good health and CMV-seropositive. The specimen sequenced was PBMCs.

The CDR3 sequence: CASSGTGVLPPANSPLHF. In nucleotides, the CDR3 is TGTGCCAGCAGTGGGACAGGGGTCCTTCCTCCTGCTAATTCACCCCTCCACTTT. This chain joins TRBV6-1 and TRBJ1-6; 9 bases match TRBD1. The V segment lost 4 bases and the J segment 6 bases; nucleotides outside the gene matches: 13. CDR3 length: 18 residues. Germline-derived CDR1 and CDR2 are MNHNS and SASEGT.